This T cell receptor beta chain was recorded in a study of blood T cell repertoires in COVID-19. Libraries were prepared by immunoSEQ multiplex PCR; TCRdb keeps only in-frame clonotypes and omits some of them. Of 250,000 to 300,000 clones listed, 70% to 90% are singletons. Comment on this clone: This sample also contains other DNA sequences that code for the same CDR3.

The CDR3 length is 10 residues. The germline gives CDR1 DFQATT, CDR2 SNEGSKA (reference sequence). V lost 4 bases and J 2 bases, leaving 2 bases between the germline ends. This sequence was found in a woman in her thirties who had recovered from COVID-19. This chain uses TRBV20-1 with TRBJ2-5; D gene ambiguous. The sequencing input was PBMCs or T cells enriched from blood (not recorded which). The CDR3 region is CSATQETQYF. Here the CDR3 DNA reads TGCAGTGCTACGCAAGAGACCCAGTACTTC.